This T cell receptor beta chain comes out of a study of cytomegalovirus exposure and HLA in healthy donors. The PCR was carried out with 60 Vbeta primers and 13 Jbeta primers. Clones were read by immunoSEQ multiplex PCR, and TCRdb kept only the in-frame ones, dropping some. The repertoire holds around 150,000 clones, with roughly 62% as singletons. Comments on this clone: Antigen: not known.

Whole-study results and caveats: A list of approximately 160 TCR beta chains associated with cytomegalovirus was given. Later findings reportedly placed an Asian-associated ancestry cluster below the approximately 700-donor mean for N-insertions. In a later analysis, common viral pathogens appeared linked to several of the most significant clusters. Among CMV-associated TCR beta chains, most appeared HLA-restricted in a later analysis.

Deletions cut 5 bases from V and 6 bases from J, with 8 bases between. The CDR3 consists of 12 residues. Germline CDR1 reads LNHDA; CDR2 reads SQIVND (reference sequence). The chain carries TRBV19 and TRBJ1-5; the D gene is possibly TRBD1 (5 bases). The sequenced sample was PBMCs. This clonotype was sampled from a man in his sixties in good health and CMV-seronegative. CDR3 bases: TGTGCCAGTAGTCAGGGAAGTCAGCCCCAGCATTTT. This translates into CASSQGSQPQHF.